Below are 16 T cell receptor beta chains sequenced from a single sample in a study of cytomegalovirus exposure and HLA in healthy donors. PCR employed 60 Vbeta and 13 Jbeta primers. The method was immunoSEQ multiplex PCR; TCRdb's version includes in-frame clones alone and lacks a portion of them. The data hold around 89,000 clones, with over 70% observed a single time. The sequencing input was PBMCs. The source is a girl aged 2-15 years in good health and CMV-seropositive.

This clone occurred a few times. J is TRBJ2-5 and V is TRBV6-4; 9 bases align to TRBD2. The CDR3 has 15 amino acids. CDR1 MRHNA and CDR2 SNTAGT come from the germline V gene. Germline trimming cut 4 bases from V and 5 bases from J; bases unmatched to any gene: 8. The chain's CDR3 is CASSVSSGAGETQYF. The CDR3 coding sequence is TGTGCCAGCAGTGTTTCTAGCGGGGCGGGGGAGACCCAGTACTTC.

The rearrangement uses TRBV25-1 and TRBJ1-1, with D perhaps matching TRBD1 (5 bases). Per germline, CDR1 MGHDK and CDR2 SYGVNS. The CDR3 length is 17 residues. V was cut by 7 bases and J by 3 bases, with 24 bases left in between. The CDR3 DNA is TGTGCCAGCAACATGAACCAACTTGGGCAGGGCCACACTGAAGCTTTCTTT. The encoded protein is CASNMNQLGQGHTEAFF. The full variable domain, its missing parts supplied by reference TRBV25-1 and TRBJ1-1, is EADIYQTPRYLVIGTGKKITLECSQTMGHDKMYWYQQDPGMELHLIHYSYGVNSTEKGDLSSESTVSRIRTEHFPLTLESARPSHTSQYLCASNMNQLGQGHTEAFFGQGTRLTVV.

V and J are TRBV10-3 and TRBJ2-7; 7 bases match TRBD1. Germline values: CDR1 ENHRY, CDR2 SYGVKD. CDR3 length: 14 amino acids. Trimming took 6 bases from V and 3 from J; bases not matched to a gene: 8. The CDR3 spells CAISKGTEGYEQYF. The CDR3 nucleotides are TGTGCCATCAGCAAGGGGACAGAAGGCTACGAGCAGTACTTC.

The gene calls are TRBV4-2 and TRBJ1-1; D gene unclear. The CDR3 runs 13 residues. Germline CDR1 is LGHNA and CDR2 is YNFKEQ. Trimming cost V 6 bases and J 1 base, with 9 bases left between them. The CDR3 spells CASRPQQNTEAFF. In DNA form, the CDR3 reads TGTGCCAGCAGGCCACAGCAGAACACTGAAGCTTTCTTT.

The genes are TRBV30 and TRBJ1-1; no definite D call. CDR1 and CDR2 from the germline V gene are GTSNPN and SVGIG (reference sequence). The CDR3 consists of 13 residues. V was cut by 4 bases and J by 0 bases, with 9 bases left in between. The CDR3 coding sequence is TGTGCCTGGACGCGGGGTTTGAACACTGAAGCTTTCTTT. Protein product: CAWTRGLNTEAFF.

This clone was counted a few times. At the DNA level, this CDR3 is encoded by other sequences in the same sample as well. The CDR3 region is CASSRRTEAFF. The CDR3, as DNA: TGTGCCAGCAGTCGTCGGACTGAAGCTTTCTTT. The chain links TRBV28 to TRBJ1-1; D is unresolved. V was trimmed by 5 bases and J by 5 bases, leaving 6 bases between them. Germline assignment: CDR1 MDHEN and CDR2 SYDVKM. The CDR3 extends over 11 amino acids.

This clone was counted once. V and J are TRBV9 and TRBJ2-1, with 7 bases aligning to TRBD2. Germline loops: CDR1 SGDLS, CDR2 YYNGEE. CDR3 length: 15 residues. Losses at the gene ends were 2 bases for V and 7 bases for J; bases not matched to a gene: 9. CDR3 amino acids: CASSVSGNIGNEQFF. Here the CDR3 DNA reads TGTGCCAGCAGCGTGAGCGGGAATATCGGGAATGAGCAGTTCTTC.

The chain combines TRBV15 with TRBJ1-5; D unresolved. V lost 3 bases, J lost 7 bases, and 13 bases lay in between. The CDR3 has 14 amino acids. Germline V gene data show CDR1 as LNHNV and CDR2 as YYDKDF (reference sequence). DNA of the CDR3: TGTGCCACCAGCAGTCAGAGAGCGGAACAGCCCCAGCATTTT. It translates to CATSSQRAEQPQHF.

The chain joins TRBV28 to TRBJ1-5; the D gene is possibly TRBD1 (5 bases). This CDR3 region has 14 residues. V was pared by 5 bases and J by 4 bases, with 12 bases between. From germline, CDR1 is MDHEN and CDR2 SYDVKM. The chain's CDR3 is CASSPMGGNQPQHF. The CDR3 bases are TGTGCCAGCAGTCCAATGGGGGGTAATCAGCCCCAGCATTTT. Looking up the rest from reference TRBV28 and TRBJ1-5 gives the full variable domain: DVKVTQSSRYLVKRTGEKVFLECVQDMDHENMFWYRQDPGLGLRLIYFSYDVKMKEKGDIPEGYSVSREKKERFSLILESASTNQTSMYLCASSPMGGNQPQHFGDGTRLSIL.

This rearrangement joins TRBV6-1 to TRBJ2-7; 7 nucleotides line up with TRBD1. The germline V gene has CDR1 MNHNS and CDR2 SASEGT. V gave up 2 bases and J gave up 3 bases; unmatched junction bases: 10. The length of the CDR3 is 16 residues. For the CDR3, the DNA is TGTGCCAGCAGTGAATTAGACCGGGACAGTTTCTACGAGCAGTACTTC. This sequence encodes CASSELDRDSFYEQYF.

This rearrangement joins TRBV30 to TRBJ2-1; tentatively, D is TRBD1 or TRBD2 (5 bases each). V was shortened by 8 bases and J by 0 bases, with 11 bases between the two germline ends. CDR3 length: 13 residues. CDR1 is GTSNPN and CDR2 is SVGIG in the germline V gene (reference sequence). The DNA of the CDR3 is TGTGCCGGGACGGGGAGCTCCTACAATGAGCAGTTCTTC. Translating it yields CAGTGSSYNEQFF. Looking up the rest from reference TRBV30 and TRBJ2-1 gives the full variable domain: SQTIHQWPATLVQPVGSPLSLECTVEGTSNPNLYWYRQAAGRGLQLLFYSVGIGQISSEVPQNLSASRPQDRQFILSSKKLLLSDSGFYLCAGTGSSYNEQFFGPGTRLTVL.

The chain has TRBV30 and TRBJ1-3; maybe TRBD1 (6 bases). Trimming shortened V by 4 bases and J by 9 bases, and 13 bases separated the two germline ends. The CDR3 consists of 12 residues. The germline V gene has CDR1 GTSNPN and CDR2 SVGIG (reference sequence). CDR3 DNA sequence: TGTGCCTGGACCCCGACAGGACCCACCATATATTTT. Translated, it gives CAWTPTGPTIYF. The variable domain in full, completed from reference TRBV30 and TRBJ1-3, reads SQTIHQWPATLVQPVGSPLSLECTVEGTSNPNLYWYRQAAGRGLQLLFYSVGIGQISSEVPQNLSASRPQDRQFILSSKKLLLSDSGFYLCAWTPTGPTIYFGEGSWLTVV.

The CDR3 DNA sequence: TGCGCCAGCAGCTTAGGACAGCTAGCCAAAAACATTCAGTACTTC. It is translated as CASSLGQLAKNIQYF. This chain joins TRBV5-1 and TRBJ2-4; possibly TRBD1 for D (6 bases). The CDR3 contains 15 residues. CDR1 and CDR2 from the germline V gene are SGHRS and YFSETQ. Trimming pared 2 bases from V and 0 bases from J, leaving 9 bases between.

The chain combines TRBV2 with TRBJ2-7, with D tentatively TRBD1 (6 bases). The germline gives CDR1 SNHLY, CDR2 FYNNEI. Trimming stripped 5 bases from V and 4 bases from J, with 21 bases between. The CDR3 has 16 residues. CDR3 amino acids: CASSKYTGTKEYEQYF. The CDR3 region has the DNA TGTGCCAGCAGTAAATATACCGGGACAAAGGAATACGAGCAGTACTTC.

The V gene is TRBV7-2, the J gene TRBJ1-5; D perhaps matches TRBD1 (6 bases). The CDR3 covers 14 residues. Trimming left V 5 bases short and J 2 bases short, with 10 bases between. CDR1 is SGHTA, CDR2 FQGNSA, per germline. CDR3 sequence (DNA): TGTGCCAGCAGCGTAAGACAGGGCAATCAGCCCCAGCATTTT. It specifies CASSVRQGNQPQHF.

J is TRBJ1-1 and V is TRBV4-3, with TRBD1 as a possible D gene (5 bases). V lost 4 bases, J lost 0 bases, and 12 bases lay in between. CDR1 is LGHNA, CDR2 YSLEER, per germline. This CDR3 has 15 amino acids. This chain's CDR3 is CASSLGGSMNTEAFF. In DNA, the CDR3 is TGCGCCAGCAGCCTCGGGGGTTCCATGAACACTGAAGCTTTCTTT.